This record covers a single TCR beta chain. As yet, its antigen is unknown. The data belong to a study of CD8 T cells in ankylosing spondylitis. The CDR3 runs to 16 residues. V dropped 3 bases and J dropped 6; count of bases not matched to a gene: 8. In germline, CDR1 is SGHAT, CDR2 FQNNGV. General study findings and limits: CD8+ cells made up the disease-linked clones, which were relatively rare in peripheral blood. Disease-linked clones were reportedly significantly enriched in matched ankylosing spondylitis synovial fluid.

Via MiXCR, TCRdb re-called the 5' RACE reads, giving one row per CDR3 protein. The repertoire holds some 290,000 distinct CDR3 sequences, with around 18% as singletons. The chain employs TRBV11-2 and TRBJ2-1; 10 nucleotides line up with TRBD2. The sequencing sample was made of blood, either unsorted or a sorted T cell fraction (not recorded which). This sequence was found in a male donor with ankylosing spondylitis or in good health (not recorded which). DNA of the CDR3: TGTGCCAGCAGCTTCTCGGGGACTAGCGTCCCCAATGAGCAGTTCTTC. Its translation is CASSFSGTSVPNEQFF.